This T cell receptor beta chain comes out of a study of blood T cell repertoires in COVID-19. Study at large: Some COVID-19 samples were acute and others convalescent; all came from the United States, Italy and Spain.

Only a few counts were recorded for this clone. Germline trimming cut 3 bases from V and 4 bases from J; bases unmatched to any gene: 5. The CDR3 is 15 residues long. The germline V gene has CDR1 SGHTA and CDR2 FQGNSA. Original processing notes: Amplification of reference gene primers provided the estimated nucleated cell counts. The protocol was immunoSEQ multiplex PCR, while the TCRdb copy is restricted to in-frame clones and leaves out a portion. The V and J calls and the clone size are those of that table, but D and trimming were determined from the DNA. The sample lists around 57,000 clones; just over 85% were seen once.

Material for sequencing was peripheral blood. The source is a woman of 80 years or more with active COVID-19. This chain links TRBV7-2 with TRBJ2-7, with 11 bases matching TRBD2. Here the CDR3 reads CASSFSGGASYEQYF. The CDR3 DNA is TGTGCCAGCAGCTTTAGCGGGGGGGCTTCTTACGAGCAGTACTTC.